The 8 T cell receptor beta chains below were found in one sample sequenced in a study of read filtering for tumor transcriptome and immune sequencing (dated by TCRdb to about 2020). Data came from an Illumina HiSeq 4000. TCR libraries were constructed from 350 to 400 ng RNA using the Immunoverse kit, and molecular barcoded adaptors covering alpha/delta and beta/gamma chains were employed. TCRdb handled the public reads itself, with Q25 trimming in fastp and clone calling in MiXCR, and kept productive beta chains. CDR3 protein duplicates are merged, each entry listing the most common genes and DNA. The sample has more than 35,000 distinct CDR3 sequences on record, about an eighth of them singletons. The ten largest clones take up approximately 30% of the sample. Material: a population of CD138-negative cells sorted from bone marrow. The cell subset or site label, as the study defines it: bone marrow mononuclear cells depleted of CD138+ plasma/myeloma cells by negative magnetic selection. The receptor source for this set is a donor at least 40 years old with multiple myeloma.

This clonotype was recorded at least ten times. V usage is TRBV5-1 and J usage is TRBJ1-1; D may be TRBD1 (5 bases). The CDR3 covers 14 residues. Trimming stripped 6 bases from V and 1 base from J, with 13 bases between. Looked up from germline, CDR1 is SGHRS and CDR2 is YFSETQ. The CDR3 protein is CASTTPGGNTEAFF. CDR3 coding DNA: TGCGCCAGCACCACTCCGGGGGGGAACACTGAAGCTTTCTTT.

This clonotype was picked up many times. The CDR3 reads CAWSVSPNQPQHF. The CDR3 coding sequence is TGTGCCTGGAGTGTGAGTCCCAATCAGCCCCAGCATTTT. The chain uses TRBV30 and TRBJ1-5; D unclear. Per the germline V gene, CDR1 is GTSNPN and CDR2 is SVGIG (reference sequence). Trimming removed 0 bases from V and 3 bases from J, with 6 bases in between. The length of the CDR3 is 13 residues.

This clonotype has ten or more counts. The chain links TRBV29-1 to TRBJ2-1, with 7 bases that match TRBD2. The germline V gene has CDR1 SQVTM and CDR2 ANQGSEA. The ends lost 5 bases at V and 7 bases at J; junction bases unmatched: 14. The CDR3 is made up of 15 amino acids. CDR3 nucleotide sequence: TGCAGCGTTCCCTGGACGGGGGGTGGGAGGAATGAGCAGTTCTTC. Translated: CSVPWTGGGRNEQFF.

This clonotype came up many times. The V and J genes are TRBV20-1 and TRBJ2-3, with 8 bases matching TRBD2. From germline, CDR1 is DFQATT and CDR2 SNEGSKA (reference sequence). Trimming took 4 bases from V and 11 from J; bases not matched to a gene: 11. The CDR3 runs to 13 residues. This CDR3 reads CSAIRGGTGEQYF. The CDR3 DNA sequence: TGCAGTGCTATCCGCGGGGGGACGGGGGAGCAGTATTTT.

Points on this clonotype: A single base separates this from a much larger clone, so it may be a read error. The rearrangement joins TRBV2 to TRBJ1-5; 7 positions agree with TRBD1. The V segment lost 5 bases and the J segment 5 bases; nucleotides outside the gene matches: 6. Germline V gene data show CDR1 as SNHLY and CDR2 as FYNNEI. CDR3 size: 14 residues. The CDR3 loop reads CASSPQGVDQPQHF. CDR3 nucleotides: TGTGCCAGCAGTCCCCAGGGGGTCGATCAGCCCCAGCATTTT.

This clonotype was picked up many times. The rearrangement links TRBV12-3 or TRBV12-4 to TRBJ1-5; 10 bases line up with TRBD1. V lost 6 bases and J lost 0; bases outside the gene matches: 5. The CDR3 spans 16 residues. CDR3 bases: TGTGCCAGCAGCCCGGACAGGGGGTATAGCAATCAGCCCCAGCATTTT. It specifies CASSPDRGYSNQPQHF.

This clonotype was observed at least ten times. Here the CDR3 DNA reads TGTGCCAGCACCCTGAGGTATTATAGCAATCAGCCCCAGCATTTT. This gives the protein CASTLRYYSNQPQHF. The J gene is TRBJ1-5, the V gene TRBV28, with no clear D. Germline V gene sequence: CDR1 MDHEN, CDR2 SYDVKM. V was trimmed by 7 bases and J by 0 bases, leaving 13 bases between them. This CDR3 region has 15 residues.

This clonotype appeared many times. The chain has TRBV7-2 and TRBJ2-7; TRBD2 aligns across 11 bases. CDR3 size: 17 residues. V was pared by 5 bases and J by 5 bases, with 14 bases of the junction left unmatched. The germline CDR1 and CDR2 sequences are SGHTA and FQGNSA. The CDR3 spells CASSPFPLAGGGNEQYF. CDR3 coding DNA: TGTGCCAGCAGCCCCTTCCCTCTAGCGGGGGGTGGGAACGAGCAGTACTTC.